What follows are 17 T cell receptor beta chains derived from one specimen sequenced in a study of blood T cell repertoires in COVID-19. TCRdb keeps only in-frame clones here, not all; method: immunoSEQ multiplex PCR. Here the sample spans some 200,000 clones, around nine tenths being singletons. The sample taken for sequencing was peripheral blood. The receptors derive from a man aged 18 to 29 with active or convalescent COVID-19.

The chain links TRBV7-2 to TRBJ1-1; D is perhaps TRBD1 (6 bases). V lost 5 bases, J lost 4 bases, and 20 bases lay in between. Germline V gene data show CDR1 as SGHTA and CDR2 as FQGNSA. The CDR3 consists of 16 residues. The CDR3 sequence: CASSPGGGSSITEAFF. DNA of the CDR3: TGTGCCAGCAGCCCCGGGGGGGGCTCCTCGATCACTGAAGCTTTCTTT.

The chain recombines TRBV7-2 with TRBJ2-7; 7 positions agree with TRBD1. The CDR3 runs to 15 residues. The V segment lost 5 bases and the J segment 3 bases; nucleotides outside the gene matches: 10. Germline lookup yields CDR1 SGHTA and CDR2 FQGNSA. The CDR3 protein is CASSRTGQSHYEQYF. The CDR3 nucleotides are TGTGCCAGCAGCCGGACGGGACAGAGTCACTACGAGCAGTACTTC.

This clone has only one observation. The rearrangement joins TRBV11-3 to TRBJ2-1, with TRBD2 identical over 9 bases. The CDR3 totals 16 residues. With 5 bases clipped from V and 8 bases from J, the junction kept 13 bases outside the gene matches. The germline V gene has CDR1 SGHNT and CDR2 YENEEA. The CDR3 DNA follows: TGTGCCAGCAGCCCCCACCTTAGCGGGAGCATTGATGAGCAGTTCTTC. It yields the protein CASSPHLSGSIDEQFF. The whole variable domain, filled in from reference TRBV11-3 and TRBJ2-1, reads EAGVVQSPRYKIIEKKQPVAFWCNPISGHNTLYWYLQNLGQGPELLIRYENEEAVDDSQLPKDRFSAERLKGVDSTLKIQPAELGDSAVYLCASSPHLSGSIDEQFFGPGTRLTVL.

This sequence joins TRBV5-1 and TRBJ2-2; D is unresolved. This CDR3 has 13 amino acids. Trimming shortened V by 4 bases and J by 4 bases, and 8 bases separated the two germline ends. The V gene's germline CDR1 is SGHRS and CDR2 YFSETQ. The CDR3 protein is CASSPIPTGELFF. DNA for the CDR3: TGCGCCAGCAGCCCCATCCCCACCGGGGAGCTGTTTTTT.

The chain employs TRBV5-1 and TRBJ1-2; TRBD1 agrees at 7 bases. CDR1 and CDR2 (germline): SGHRS, YFSETQ. Germline trimming cut 0 bases from V and 5 bases from J; bases unmatched to any gene: 7. CDR3 size: 15 residues. The CDR3 is CASSLEGTAVYGYTF. CDR3 in DNA: TGCGCCAGCAGCTTGGAAGGGACAGCAGTTTATGGCTACACCTTC.

The table lists this clone with a count of one. The CDR3 region is CASSYILGGTEAFF. CDR3 DNA sequence: TGTGCCAGCAGCTACATACTGGGGGGCACTGAAGCTTTCTTT. The gene calls are TRBV11-2 and TRBJ1-1; D may be TRBD1 (5 bases). CDR1 and CDR2 from the germline V gene are SGHAT and FQNNGV. Trimming stripped 4 bases from V and 4 bases from J, with 13 bases between. This CDR3 has 14 amino acids.

The chain has TRBV11-2 and TRBJ1-4; D is possibly TRBD1 (5 bases). Looked up from germline, CDR1 is SGHAT and CDR2 is FQNNGV. With 0 bases removed from V and 8 bases from J, the gap between germline ends came to 16 bases. The CDR3 covers 16 residues. CDR3: CASSLDLWDSYEKLFF. CDR3 bases: TGTGCCAGCAGCTTAGATCTGTGGGACTCCTACGAAAAACTGTTTTTT.

As to this clone: Other nucleotide sequences in the sample specify the same CDR3. This chain uses TRBV19 with TRBJ2-1, with TRBD2 identical over 8 bases. Trimming took 6 bases from V and 5 from J; bases not matched to a gene: 6. CDR1 LNHDA and CDR2 SQIVND come from the germline V gene (reference sequence). CDR3 length equals 14 residues. This chain's CDR3 is CASSIAGGNNEQFF. CDR3 DNA sequence: TGTGCCAGTAGCATTGCGGGAGGAAACAATGAGCAGTTCTTC.

The chain links TRBV28 to TRBJ1-2; 8 nucleotides align to TRBD1. CDR3 size: 15 residues. Germline loops: CDR1 MDHEN, CDR2 SYDVKM. The J segment lost 5 bases and the V segment lost 6 bases, leaving 11 bases of the junction unmatched. In DNA, the CDR3 is TGTGCCAGCAGGTCGGCCGGGACAGGAGATTATGGCTACACCTTC. This gives the protein CASRSAGTGDYGYTF.

The genes are TRBV28 and TRBJ2-3, with no clear D. Germline lookup yields CDR1 MDHEN and CDR2 SYDVKM. The CDR3 loop spans 18 amino acids. Trimming shortened V by 3 bases and J by 1 base, and 20 bases separated the two germline ends. CDR3 in DNA: TGTGCCAGCAGTTTTTTCTTTTCCCTCGAGGTTCGCACAGATACGCAGTATTTT. The encoded protein is CASSFFFSLEVRTDTQYF.

This clone was counted once. The chain carries TRBV5-6 and TRBJ2-1, with TRBD2 as a possible D gene (5 bases). CDR3 length: 15 amino acids. Trimming removed 5 bases at V and 3 bases at J, with 15 bases between. The germline gives CDR1 SGHDT, CDR2 YYEEEE. The CDR3 protein is CASREDQRGYNEQFF. The CDR3 DNA reads TGTGCCAGCAGGGAGGACCAGCGTGGCTACAATGAGCAGTTCTTC.

The V call is TRBV5-1, the J call TRBJ2-3; a possible D gene is TRBD2 (7 bases). CDR1 is SGHRS and CDR2 is YFSETQ in the germline V gene. This CDR3 contains 15 residues. Trimming took 4 bases from V and 2 from J, leaving 14 bases between them. CDR3 sequence (DNA): TGCGCCAGCAGCCCCTGGGGGGGCTCCACAGATACGCAGTATTTT. This sequence encodes CASSPWGGSTDTQYF.

The rearrangement joins TRBV10-3 to TRBJ1-6; TRBD1 is a possible D gene (6 bases). Trimming removed 3 bases from V and 5 bases from J, with 14 bases in between. The CDR3 has 16 amino acids. CDR1 ENHRY and CDR2 SYGVKD come from the germline V gene. The DNA for the CDR3 is TGTGCCATCAGTGACGGGTGGGGGGGCAATAATTCACCCCTCCACTTT. Protein: CAISDGWGGNNSPLHF.

This clone was recorded a few times. This chain links TRBV19 with TRBJ2-7; 13 positions agree with TRBD2. Germline V gene sequence: CDR1 LNHDA, CDR2 SQIVND (reference sequence). V shed 4 bases and J 7 bases; nucleotides not matched to a gene: 10. The CDR3 consists of 16 residues. The CDR3 DNA reads as TGTGCCAGTAGTAGGAAAGGACTAGCGGGAGTTGGAGAGCAGTACTTC. This codes for CASSRKGLAGVGEQYF.

The V gene is TRBV6-6, the J gene TRBJ1-5; D perhaps matches TRBD1 (5 bases). V was pared by 0 bases and J by 5 bases, with 8 bases between. The CDR3 covers 14 residues. Germline loops: CDR1 MNHNY, CDR2 SVGAGI (reference sequence). CDR3 sequence (DNA): TGTGCCAGCAGTTACTCATGGGGGGATCAGCCCCAGCATTTT. Its protein product is CASSYSWGDQPQHF.

This clone has just a few counts. This chain joins TRBV5-1 and TRBJ1-6; TRBD1 agrees at 7 bases. The CDR3 is 15 residues long. The germline CDR1 and CDR2 sequences are SGHRS and YFSETQ. J lost 7 bases, V lost 1 base, and 5 bases had no gene match. CDR3 sequence reads: CASSLSGRGNSPLHF. The DNA of the CDR3 is TGCGCCAGCAGCTTGTCGGGCAGGGGGAATTCACCCCTCCACTTT.

This chain joins TRBV9 and TRBJ1-1; D might be TRBD1 (6 bases). Trimming took 2 bases from V and 2 from J, leaving 16 bases between them. The CDR3 is 16 residues long. Per the germline V gene, CDR1 is SGDLS and CDR2 is YYNGEE. In nucleotides, the CDR3 is TGTGCCAGCAGCGTCCGGGACACCCTGTTAAACACTGAAGCTTTCTTT. As protein: CASSVRDTLLNTEAFF.